The entry below gives a single T cell receptor beta chain sequence along with its context. This entry belongs to a study of shared clonotypes between healthy human individuals. Nashville, Tennessee was home to all donors, each a Caucasian adult. The table came from immunoSEQ multiplex PCR; TCRdb's copy has only in-frame clones and leaves some out. The sample records hundreds of thousands of clones, roughly 77% being singletons. This TCR was sampled from a woman between 40 and 55 years old in good health. Some clones in this sample may be carry-over from other donors' samples. The sequenced sample was PBMCs.

The CDR3 coding sequence is TGTGCCAGCAGTTACTCGTCGCTAGCAAAGCAGTACTTC. The encoded protein is CASSYSSLAKQYF. This chain links TRBV6-5 with TRBJ2-7, with D perhaps matching TRBD2 (5 bases). V dropped 0 bases and J dropped 8 bases, with 11 bases sitting between them. Germline assignment: CDR1 MNHEY and CDR2 SVGAGI. The CDR3 sequence is 13 residues long.